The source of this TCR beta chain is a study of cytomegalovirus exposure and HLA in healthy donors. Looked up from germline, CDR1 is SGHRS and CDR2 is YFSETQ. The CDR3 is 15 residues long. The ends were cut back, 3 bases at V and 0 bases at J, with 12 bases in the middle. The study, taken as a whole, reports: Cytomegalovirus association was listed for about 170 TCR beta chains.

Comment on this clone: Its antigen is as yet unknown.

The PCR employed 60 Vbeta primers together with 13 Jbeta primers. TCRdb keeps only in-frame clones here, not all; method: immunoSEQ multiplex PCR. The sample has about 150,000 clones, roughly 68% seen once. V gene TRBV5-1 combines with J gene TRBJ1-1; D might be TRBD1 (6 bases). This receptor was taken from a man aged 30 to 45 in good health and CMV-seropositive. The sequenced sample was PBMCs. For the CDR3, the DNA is TGCGCCAGCAGCTCGACCGGGACAATGAACACTGAAGCTTTCTTT. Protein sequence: CASSSTGTMNTEAFF.